This entry lists 7 T cell receptor beta chains sequenced from one sample in a study of blood T cell repertoires in COVID-19. Clones were read by immunoSEQ multiplex PCR, and TCRdb kept only the in-frame ones, dropping some. This repertoire shows roughly 150,000 clones, less than 85% found once; its top ten account for 18%. Sequenced sample: PBMCs or T cells enriched from blood (not recorded which). The origin of the receptors is a man aged 55 to 70 who had recovered from COVID-19.

The genes are TRBV27 and TRBJ2-1; 12 nucleotides agree with TRBD2. V dropped 6 bases and J dropped 7; count of bases not matched to a gene: 7. The CDR3 contains 15 residues. Looked up from germline, CDR1 is MNHEY and CDR2 is SMNVEV (reference sequence). The CDR3 spells CASSRLAGERNEQFF. CDR3 DNA sequence: TGTGCCAGCAGCCGACTAGCGGGGGAACGTAATGAGCAGTTCTTC.

The table lists this clone with a count of one. The chain is built from TRBV21-1 and TRBJ1-5; TRBD1 reflects the table's D call only, with no check against the DNA. TRBV21-1 represents a pseudogene. This CDR3 spans 17 amino acids. The CDR3 spells CASSKAGTGQKNQPQHF. The CDR3 region has the DNA TGTGCCAGCAGCAAAGCGGGGACAGGACAAAAGAATCAGCCCCAGCATTTT.

In this sample, this clone turned up a few times. The chain joins TRBV9 to TRBJ1-3; D remains unclear. Germline-derived CDR1 and CDR2 are SGDLS and YYNGEE. This CDR3 has 16 amino acids. The ends were cut back, 4 bases at V and 0 bases at J, with 14 bases in the middle. Written as DNA, the CDR3 is TGTGCCAGCAGCCCCACGATGCCCGGCTCTGGAAACACCATATATTTT. Translation gives CASSPTMPGSGNTIYF. Based on the CDR3 plus reference TRBV9 and TRBJ1-3, the full variable domain is DSGVTQTPKHLITATGQRVTLRCSPRSGDLSVYWYQQSLDQGLQFLIQYYNGEERAKGNILERFSAQQFPDLHSELNLSSLELGDSALYFCASSPTMPGSGNTIYFGEGSWLTVV.

In its sample, this clone was seen once. The chain has TRBV5-1 and TRBJ2-2, with a tentative D call TRBD2 (6 bases). CDR3 length: 15 residues. Germline values: CDR1 SGHRS, CDR2 YFSETQ. The germline V and J ends were trimmed by 5 bases and 4 bases, with 15 bases remaining between them. For the CDR3, the DNA is TGCGCCAGCAGGCGCGGGGAGACGAGCACCGGGGAGCTGTTTTTT. It is translated as CASRRGETSTGELFF.

The V gene is TRBV7-6, the J gene TRBJ1-3; maybe TRBD1 (5 bases). The V gene lost 6 bases and the J gene lost 0 bases, with 9 bases spanning the gap. The germline CDR1 and CDR2 sequences are SGHVS and FNYEAQ. The CDR3 has 14 amino acids. CDR3 region: CASSTDTSGNTIYF. CDR3 nucleotides: TGTGCCAGCAGTACGGACACCTCTGGAAACACCATATATTTT.

Only one count was recorded for this clone. The chain joins TRBV4-1 to TRBJ1-6; TRBD1 is a possible D gene (5 bases). The CDR3 covers 15 residues. Germline CDR1 is MGHRA and CDR2 is YSYEKL. V lost 0 bases, J lost 9 bases, and 12 bases lay in between. CDR3 sequence: CASSQEARAGSPLHF. CDR3 nucleotides: TGCGCCAGCAGCCAAGAAGCCAGGGCTGGTTCACCCCTCCACTTT.

The chain employs TRBV7-8 and TRBJ1-5; no firm D call. CDR1 and CDR2 (germline): SGHVS, FQNEAQ. The V gene lost 4 bases and the J gene lost 0 bases, with 16 bases spanning the gap. The CDR3 runs 17 residues. In nucleotides, the CDR3 is TGTGCCAGCAGCTCTGCTCCCAGTCCGTATAGCAATCAGCCCCAGCATTTT. This encodes CASSSAPSPYSNQPQHF.